This TCR beta chain was obtained from a study of cytomegalovirus exposure and HLA in healthy donors (dated by TCRdb to the late 2010s). The study in broad terms: An earlier analysis of several hundred of the donors reported roughly 300 Gb of sequence data and 117 million unique TCR beta sequences obtained from around 190 million T cells. An early release that covered more than 550 HLA-typed donors contained around 300 gigabases of sequencing data and tens of millions of unique TCR sequences. Of the approximately 400 genotyped donors, around 81% fell in the genetic ancestry cluster associated with self-reported Caucasian donors. The study aimed to test whether cataloging public T cell receptors could reveal signatures of past pathogen exposure. The T cell repertoires of some 670 subjects were profiled by immunosequencing and related to cytomegalovirus serostatus. A separate validation cohort of roughly 130 different subjects was used in addition to the 666-subject first cohort. High-throughput TCR immunosequencing, statistical association of individual TCRs with disease status, and machine learning were combined to predict cytomegalovirus infection status. A later analysis re-examined previously published TCR beta repertoires from about 700 donors and added high-resolution HLA genotyping to investigate patterns of TCR occurrence. Rather than drawing on any new phenotypic data, the later analysis identified candidate immune exposures from TCR beta sequences and the way those sequences occurred across donors. An earlier analysis of around 540 of the donors applied high-throughput TCR beta sequencing to assess whether each TCR beta V gene segment acted as functional or pseudogenic. Donor age, sex, ethnicity and CMV serostatus were collected together with the repertoire data. Genome-wide SNP genotypes for about 65% of the roughly 670 donors were used in a later genetic analysis, which treated that subset as a discovery cohort. All discovery cohort repertoires had been generated using a single sequencing platform. Class I and class II HLA loci were covered by the typing at four-digit resolution. Typing coverage varied by locus: roughly 620-630 donors for A, B, C, DRB1 and DQB1; roughly 500 for DQA1; over 600 for DPA1; fewer than 480 for DPB1. A few DR-DQ haplotypes were treated as single units for association and clustering because of strong linkage in the cohort. Among roughly 400 genotyped donors of the cohort, an average of about 220,000 unique TCR beta nucleotide sequences was sequenced per donor, of which roughly 17% were non-productive. Study-wide findings and limitations: Some IMGT-functional V segments, including TRBV6-2 and TRBV6-3, could not be distinguished by the 87-base-pair reads and were therefore excluded. The earlier analysis of fewer than 750 of the donors excluded about 16 rarely observed V segments, including chromosome 9 orphons, because counts were too low. A cluster of highly shared sequence variants was judged likely to be a technical artifact of the sequencing pipeline. Linkage disequilibrium might explain the correlated functional status among segregating V segments, but an unknown experimental factor could not be ruled out. In a later analysis, HLA-associated TCR beta chains were found to be more clonally expanded and to have lower generation probabilities than equally common non-associated chains. In the study, some 160 TCR beta chains were listed as associated with cytomegalovirus. A later analysis reported that several top co-occurrence clusters appeared linked to parvovirus B19, influenza, CMV and Epstein-Barr virus. A further reported finding was that TCR beta sequences accurately predicted the HLA-A and HLA-B alleles for most subjects in the first cohort. Assigning TCR associations to individual alleles was difficult when HLA alleles, especially DR and DQ, strongly co-occurred. Most CMV-associated TCR beta chains appeared to be HLA-restricted in a later analysis, and the HLA associations seemed to be driven largely by CMV exposure. In a later genetic analysis, a missense DCLRE1C variant was associated with V-gene and J-gene trimming of TCR beta chains, and the association was replicated in an independent cohort. The authors suggested that the approach could potentially be extended to other disease states and immunological phenotypes. Three of the identified cytomegalovirus-associated TCR beta chains were confirmed in vitro to be specific for cytomegalovirus antigens. In a later analysis, around 17,000 TCR beta sequences were associated with specific HLA alleles at a false discovery rate of 0.05. Presence/absence analyses assumed roughly uniform sequencing depth across donors, an assumption that may not hold. In an earlier analysis of a few hundred of the donors, most TCR beta V segments were observed in productive rearrangements about 87% or about 30% of the time, broadly matching IMGT annotations. Because HLA typing was missing for some donors at each locus, association tests included only the typed subset. A later analysis found that TCR association rates varied across HLA loci, with DRB1 alleles showing the most associated TCRs and HLA-C alleles the fewest. A later genetic analysis reported fewer N-insertions in productive TCRs among donors in an Asian-associated ancestry cluster than the 666-donor mean. In this cohort, only TCR beta chains were sequenced, and detectable features were limited by the absence of alpha or paired-chain data. Cytomegalovirus status was reported to be diagnosed by the classifier with high specificity and sensitivity in both the original and validation cohorts. Most TCR sequences were observed very rarely across donors, whereas some public TCRs were present in many individuals. The only immune exposure information available for the cohort was CMV serostatus.

Via the germline V gene, CDR1 is MDHEN and CDR2 SYDVKM. The CDR3 numbers 16 residues from cysteine through phenylalanine. The only DNA kept is the CDR3, 48 bases in frame from the first base. V and J are truncated by 6 bases and 3 bases respectively, leaving an intervening sequence of 17 bases. The cohort comprised under 700 healthy bone marrow donors. At the time of sampling, every cohort member was nominally healthy, though immune exposures that went unrecorded were likely present. The donor was CMV seropositive and belonged to the group of more than 250 seropositive cohort members. A peripheral blood sample was provided by each donor, and peripheral blood mononuclear cells were used for TCR beta sequencing. Genomic DNA was extracted from the blood cell samples with the Qiagen DNeasy Blood Extraction Kit. Details on this clone: The antigen this receptor binds is unknown. Base-call qualities are not available, and no considerably larger clone is one nucleotide away.

Library preparation employed the immunoSEQ multiplex PCR assay. The multiplex PCR relied on a mix of 60 forward primers for TCR Vbeta segments and 13 reverse primers for TCR Jbeta segments. The CDR3 region of rearranged TCR beta genes was amplified from genomic DNA with a multiplex PCR assay. On the Illumina HiSeq System, the amplified TCR beta libraries were sequenced as 87-base-pair reads. The paper's data handling went like this. In a later analysis, tens of millions of unique TCR beta chains were counted across the roughly 670 repertoires, and roughly 11 million of these chains were shared by at least two donors. Raw reads were error-corrected and collapsed into unique sequences by a nearest-neighbor algorithm in which closely related sequences were merged to remove PCR and sequencing errors. To assign V, D and J gene segments, CDR3 sequences were aligned to IMGT reference sequences. For a sequence to be retained, a match of at least six nucleotides was required to both a V gene segment and a J gene segment. Rearrangements were classified as productive when the CDR3 lacked stop codons and remained in frame with V and J, and all other rearrangements were classified as non-productive. CDR3 was defined according to IMGT convention as the region running from the second conserved V-encoded cysteine to the conserved J-encoded phenylalanine. The earlier analysis of 550 to 650 of the donors excluded any sequence lacking an unambiguous match to a single V gene segment. An earlier analysis of 500 to 600 of the donors classified V segments as functional when productive rearrangements were above 56.7% and as segregating when the standard deviation between donors was above 5%. A statistical classification framework was built for diagnosing cytomegalovirus status from the catalog of TCR beta chain sequences. In a later analysis, V and J genes were assigned by comparing TCR nucleotide sequences against IMGT/GENE-DB human TR gene sequences. A later analysis assigned CDR3 sequences and most-parsimonious VDJ recombination scenarios with the TCRdist pipeline. In a later analysis, each TCR beta chain was defined by its CDR3 amino acid sequence together with its V-gene family, and reads without a unique V-gene family were excluded. A later analysis removed several hundred highly shared, low-generation-probability nucleotide sequences to deal with suspected cross-contamination and a sequencing artifact. A later analysis calculated a clonal expansion index for each public chain from normalized within-repertoire ranks of inferred template counts. In a later analysis, generation probabilities were computed with a VDJ recombination model fitted to out-of-frame rearrangements, and the resulting probabilities were checked against IGoR. In a later analysis, TCR-TCR, TCR-HLA and TCR-CMV co-occurrence was scored with hypergeometric tests, and a repertoire-size bias correction was applied to TCR pairs. A later analysis estimated false discovery rates by permuting HLA or CMV assignments 20 times. A later analysis grouped co-occurring TCRs with DBSCAN, adding TCRdist sequence similarity when clustering within HLA-allele-positive subsets. Repertoires with fewer than 30,000 or more than 120,000 public chains were left out of co-occurrence clustering, as were a few repertoires with anomalous nucleotide sharing. The table was pulled from immuneACCESS by TCRdb, which kept in-frame rearrangements only. Such tables lose some clones; where checked, under half of the loss comes from unresolved V genes, and the rest has no known cause. For V, J and clone size, that table is used; D and trimming come from the DNA. The sample table records about 210,000 clones; over 75% of these occur just once. The ten largest clones take up 10% of the sample.

This chain is built from TRBV28 and TRBJ2-2, with a tentative D gene TRBD2 over 5 matching bases. The sequenced material came from PBMCs. This clonotype originated in a woman between 45 and 60 years old in good health and CMV-seropositive. CDR3 protein: CASSPGRRGYTGELFF. The nucleotide sequence reads TGTGCCAGCAGCCCCGGGCGCCGAGGGTACACCGGGGAGCTGTTTTTT.